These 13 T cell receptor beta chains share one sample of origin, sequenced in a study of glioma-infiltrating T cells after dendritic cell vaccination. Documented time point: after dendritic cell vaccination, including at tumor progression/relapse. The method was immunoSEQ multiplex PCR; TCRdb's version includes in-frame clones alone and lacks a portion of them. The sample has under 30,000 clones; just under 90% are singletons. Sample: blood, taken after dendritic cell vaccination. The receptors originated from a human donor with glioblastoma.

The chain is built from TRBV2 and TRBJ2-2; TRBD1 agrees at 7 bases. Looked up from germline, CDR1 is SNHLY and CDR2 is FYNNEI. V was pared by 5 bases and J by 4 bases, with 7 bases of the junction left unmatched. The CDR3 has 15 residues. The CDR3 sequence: CASSRQGEGTGELFF. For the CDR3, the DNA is TGTGCCAGCAGTCGACAGGGTGAGGGCACCGGGGAGCTGTTTTTT.

The CDR3 region is CASSSAPRTEWETQYF. CDR3 DNA: TGTGCCAGCAGTTCCGCCCCCCGGACAGAATGGGAGACCCAGTACTTC. The gene calls are TRBV6-5 and TRBJ2-5; a possible D gene is TRBD1 (6 bases). Germline-derived CDR1 and CDR2 are MNHEY and SVGAGI. This CDR3 is built from 16 residues. Trimming shortened V by 4 bases and J by 5 bases, and 20 bases separated the two germline ends.

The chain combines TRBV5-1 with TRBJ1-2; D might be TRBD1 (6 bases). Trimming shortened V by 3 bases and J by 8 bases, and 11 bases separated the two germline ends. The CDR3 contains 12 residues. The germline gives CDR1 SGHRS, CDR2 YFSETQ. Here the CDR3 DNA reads TGCGCCAGCAGCTCTACTCAGGGGGGCTACACCTTC. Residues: CASSSTQGGYTF.

The CDR3 nucleotides read TGTGCCAGCAGTGGGGGGGGCTACGAGCAGTACTTC. Its protein is CASSGGGYEQYF. The chain joins TRBV6-1 to TRBJ2-7, with 7 bases matching TRBD2. Per the germline V gene, CDR1 is MNHNS and CDR2 is SASEGT. The CDR3 runs to 12 residues. With V trimmed by 4 bases and J by 3 bases, 0 bases remained unmatched.

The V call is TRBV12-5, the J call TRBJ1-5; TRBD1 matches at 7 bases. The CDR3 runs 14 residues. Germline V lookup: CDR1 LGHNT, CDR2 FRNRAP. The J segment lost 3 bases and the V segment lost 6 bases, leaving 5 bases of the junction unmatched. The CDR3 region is CASGPGQINQPQHF. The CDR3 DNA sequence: TGTGCTAGTGGCCCGGGACAGATCAATCAGCCCCAGCATTTT.

The CDR3 spells CASRRRGWANVLTF. CDR3 DNA: TGTGCCAGCAGGCGCAGGGGCTGGGCCAACGTCCTGACTTTC. This chain links TRBV5-6 with TRBJ2-6; weak D call: TRBD1 (6 bases). Per germline, CDR1 SGHDT and CDR2 YYEEEE. V gave up 5 bases and J gave up 5 bases, with 11 bases separating them. This CDR3 contains 14 residues.

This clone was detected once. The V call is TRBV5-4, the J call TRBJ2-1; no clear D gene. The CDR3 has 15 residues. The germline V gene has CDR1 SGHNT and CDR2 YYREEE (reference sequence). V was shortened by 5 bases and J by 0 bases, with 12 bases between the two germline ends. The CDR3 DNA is TGTGCCAGCAGACCCGACCAGGTCTCCTACAATGAGCAGTTCTTC. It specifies CASRPDQVSYNEQFF.

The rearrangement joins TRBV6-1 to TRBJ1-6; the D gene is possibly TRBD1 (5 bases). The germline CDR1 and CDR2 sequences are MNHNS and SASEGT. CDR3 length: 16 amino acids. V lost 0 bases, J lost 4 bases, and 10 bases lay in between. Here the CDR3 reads CASSEAAGIYNSPLHF. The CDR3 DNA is TGTGCCAGCAGTGAAGCGGCAGGGATTTATAATTCACCCCTCCACTTT.

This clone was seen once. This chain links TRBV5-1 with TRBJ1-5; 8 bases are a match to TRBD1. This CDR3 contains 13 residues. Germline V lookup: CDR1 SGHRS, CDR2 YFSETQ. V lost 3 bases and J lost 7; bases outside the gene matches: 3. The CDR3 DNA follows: TGCGCCAGCAGCTCGGACAGGGAACAGCCCCAGCATTTT. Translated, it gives CASSSDREQPQHF.

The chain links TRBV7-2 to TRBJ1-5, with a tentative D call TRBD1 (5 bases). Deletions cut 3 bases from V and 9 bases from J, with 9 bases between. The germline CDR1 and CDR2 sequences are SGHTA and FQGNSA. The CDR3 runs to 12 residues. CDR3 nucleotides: TGTGCCAGCAGCTTTGACAGTGGGCCCCAGCATTTT. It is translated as CASSFDSGPQHF.

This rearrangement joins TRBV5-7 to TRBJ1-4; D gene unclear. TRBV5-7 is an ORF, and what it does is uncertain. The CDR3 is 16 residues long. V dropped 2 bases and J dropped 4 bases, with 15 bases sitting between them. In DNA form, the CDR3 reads TGTGCCAGCAGCTTATTGGGCTCGGCGGGTAATGAAAAACTGTTTTTT. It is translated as CASSLLGSAGNEKLFF.

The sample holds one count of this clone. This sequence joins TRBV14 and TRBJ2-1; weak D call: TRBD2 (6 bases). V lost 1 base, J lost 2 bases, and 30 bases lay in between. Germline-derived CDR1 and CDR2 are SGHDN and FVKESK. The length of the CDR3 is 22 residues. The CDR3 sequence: CASSQVPGARDAATGAYNEQFF. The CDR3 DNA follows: TGTGCCAGCAGCCAAGTGCCCGGCGCCCGGGACGCGGCAACGGGGGCCTACAATGAGCAGTTCTTC.

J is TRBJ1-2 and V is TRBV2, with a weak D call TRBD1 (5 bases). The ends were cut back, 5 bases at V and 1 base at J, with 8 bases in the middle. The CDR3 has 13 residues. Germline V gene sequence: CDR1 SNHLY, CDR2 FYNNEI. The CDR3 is CASSLGGNYGYTF. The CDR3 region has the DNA TGTGCCAGCAGTCTGGGGGGTAACTATGGCTACACCTTC.